The 31 T cell receptor beta chains reported below all come from one sample, sequenced in a study of response to subunit inactivated influenza vaccine (dated by TCRdb to 2017 to 2018). The library was generated by RT-PCR. The sequencer listed for this sample is Illumina HiSeq 2500. TCRdb passed the public sequencing reads through fastp at Q25 and MiXCR, retaining productive beta sequences. One record per CDR3 amino acid sequence lists the most common genes and DNA. This sample holds around 750,000 distinct CDR3 sequences; approximately 22% were observed only once. Clones ranked in the top ten supply roughly a tenth of the sample. This specimen consisted of PBMCs from blood, obtained roughly 5 days after vaccination. Source of these receptors: a man aged 50 or older who received an inactivated influenza vaccine. Donor details come from another sample of the same person, matched by shared clones.

V usage is TRBV7-2 and J usage is TRBJ1-2; D unresolved. Germline lookup yields CDR1 SGHTA and CDR2 FQGNSA. The V gene lost 6 bases and the J gene lost 1 base, with 15 bases spanning the gap. CDR3 length: 15 residues. In DNA, the CDR3 is TGTGCCAGCAGAAACGATAGGACGGTTAACTATGGCTACACCTTC. It encodes CASRNDRTVNYGYTF.

The chain couples TRBV25-1 to TRBJ1-2, with D possibly being TRBD1 (6 bases). The V end was cut by 5 bases, the J end by 8 bases, with 15 bases between. The germline CDR1 and CDR2 sequences are MGHDK and SYGVNS. This CDR3 has 13 amino acids. The CDR3 loop reads CASSFGQLSGYTF. The CDR3 DNA sequence: TGTGCCAGCAGTTTCGGACAGTTGAGCGGCTACACCTTC.

V usage is TRBV7-2 and J usage is TRBJ2-3, with 8 bases identical to TRBD2. The germline gives CDR1 SGHTA, CDR2 FQGNSA. The V and J ends lost 0 bases and 4 bases, in that order; junction bases with no gene match: 9. The CDR3 runs 17 residues. The CDR3 reads CASSLASGGGLADTQYF. CDR3 bases: TGTGCCAGCAGCTTAGCGTCCGGGGGGGGCCTCGCAGATACGCAGTATTTT. The variable domain in full, with the rest retrieved from reference TRBV7-2 and TRBJ2-3, is GAGVSQSPSNKVTEKGKDVELRCDPISGHTALYWYRQSLGQGLEFLIYFQGNSAPDKSGLPSDRFSAERTGGSVSTLTIQRTQQEDSAVYLCASSLASGGGLADTQYFGPGTRLTVL.

This clonotype turned up a few times. The rearrangement joins TRBV5-5 to TRBJ2-1; 7 bases line up with TRBD2. CDR1 SGHKS and CDR2 YYEKEE come from the germline V gene (reference sequence). After removal of 1 base from V and 4 bases from J, the junction contained 5 bases not matched to a gene. The CDR3 has 15 amino acids. CDR3 loop: CASSLRGGIYNEQFF. In DNA form, the CDR3 reads TGTGCCAGCAGCTTGCGCGGGGGAATTTACAATGAGCAGTTCTTC.

This chain connects TRBV12-3 or TRBV12-4 to TRBJ2-3; 11 nucleotides match TRBD2. This CDR3 is 17 amino acids long. Losses at the gene ends were 5 bases for V and 0 bases for J; bases not matched to a gene: 7. CDR3 loop: CASSHSSGGTSTDTQYF. The CDR3 DNA sequence: TGTGCCAGCAGTCACTCTAGCGGGGGGACTAGCACAGATACGCAGTATTTT.

This clonotype was observed a few times. The V gene is TRBV6-5, the J gene TRBJ2-6, with 9 bases identical to TRBD1. The CDR3 spans 18 residues. Germline values: CDR1 MNHEY, CDR2 SVGAGI. With V trimmed by 4 bases and J by 0 bases, 7 bases remained unmatched. The CDR3 spells CASSSGQGWASGANVLTF. Here the CDR3 DNA reads TGTGCCAGCAGTTCGGGACAGGGCTGGGCCTCTGGGGCCAACGTCCTGACTTTC.

This clonotype was seen a handful of times. The chain joins TRBV20-1 to TRBJ1-5, with D hard to call. The ends were cut back, 0 bases at V and 0 bases at J, with 3 bases in the middle. This CDR3 is 13 amino acids long. Germline V gene data show CDR1 as DFQATT and CDR2 as SNEGSKA (reference sequence). CDR3 DNA: TGCAGTGCTAGAGACAGTAGCAATCAGCCCCAGCATTTT. Protein: CSARDSSNQPQHF.

This chain links TRBV6-5 with TRBJ2-1; D remains ambiguous. This CDR3 has 13 residues. V lost 2 bases and J lost 9, with 11 bases in between. Germline V gene lookup returns CDR1 MNHEY and CDR2 SVGAGI. CDR3 residues: CASSYLPWVEQFF. DNA of the CDR3: TGTGCCAGCAGTTACCTCCCCTGGGTTGAGCAGTTCTTC.

CDR3 residues: CATSRDLDRRVSEAFF. CDR3 in DNA: TGTGCCACCAGCAGAGATCTGGACAGGAGGGTTTCTGAAGCTTTCTTT. The chain employs TRBV15 and TRBJ1-1; 7 bases fit TRBD1. This CDR3 contains 16 residues. Per germline, CDR1 LNHNV and CDR2 YYDKDF (reference sequence). The V and J ends lost 0 bases and 6 bases, in that order; junction bases with no gene match: 10.

This clonotype was found a few times. This rearrangement joins TRBV6-5 to TRBJ2-7, with a tentative D call TRBD2 (5 bases). The CDR3 consists of 15 residues. Per the germline V gene, CDR1 is MNHEY and CDR2 is SVGAGI. Trimming left V 0 bases short and J 6 bases short, with 15 bases between. In DNA, the CDR3 is TGTGCCAGCAGTTACTCGTCTAGCCGGTTTTCCGAGCAGTACTTC. This codes for CASSYSSSRFSEQYF.

This clonotype was recorded a few times. The V gene is TRBV7-9, the J gene TRBJ1-1; D unclear. Trimming shortened V by 4 bases and J by 0 bases, and 9 bases separated the two germline ends. The germline V gene encodes CDR1 SEHNR and CDR2 FQNEAQ (reference sequence). The CDR3 is 14 residues long. CDR3 nucleotide sequence: TGTGCCAGCAGCTCACGGACTGTGAACACTGAAGCTTTCTTT. It is translated as CASSSRTVNTEAFF.

This clonotype has just a few counts. V and J are TRBV6-1 and TRBJ2-2, with D possibly TRBD1 on 5 matching bases. The CDR3 runs 13 residues. Germline V CDR1 and CDR2: MNHNS, SASEGT. V was cut by 7 bases and J by 7 bases, with 13 bases left in between. CDR3 residues: CASTTGFNGELFF. CDR3 nucleotides: TGTGCCAGCACTACAGGATTCAACGGGGAGCTGTTTTTT.

This clonotype was counted ten times or more. This chain links TRBV20-1 with TRBJ2-2; TRBD2 is a possible D gene (5 bases). This CDR3 spans 13 amino acids. The germline gives CDR1 DFQATT, CDR2 SNEGSKA (reference sequence). Trimming shortened V by 3 bases and J by 5 bases, and 10 bases separated the two germline ends. The CDR3 loop is CSASRGLTGELFF. CDR3 nucleotide sequence: TGCAGTGCTAGCAGAGGGTTAACCGGGGAGCTGTTTTTT.

In its sample, this clonotype was seen a few times. The chain has TRBV6-5 and TRBJ1-2; unclear D gene. Germline loops: CDR1 MNHEY, CDR2 SVGAGI. This CDR3 comprises 13 residues. Deletions cut 1 base from V and 7 bases from J, with 10 bases between. CDR3 in amino acids: CASSYYPGGGYTF. For the CDR3, the DNA is TGTGCCAGCAGTTACTACCCAGGAGGTGGCTACACCTTC.

There are a few counts of this clonotype. The chain links TRBV6-1 to TRBJ2-2, with a possible D match to TRBD2 (5 bases). This CDR3 is 15 amino acids long. With 6 bases removed from V and 6 bases from J, the gap between germline ends came to 17 bases. CDR1 is MNHNS and CDR2 is SASEGT in the germline V gene. CDR3 in amino acids: CASSRRGGPPGELFF. The CDR3 nucleotides read TGTGCCAGCAGCCGACGCGGAGGACCCCCCGGGGAGCTGTTTTTT.

This clonotype was detected once. The CDR3 is CASSKTGGENQPQHF. CDR3 nucleotides: TGTGCCAGCAGCAAGACAGGGGGGGAAAATCAGCCCCAGCATTTT. V is TRBV7-2 and J is TRBJ1-5, with TRBD1 identical over 9 bases. CDR1 is SGHTA and CDR2 is FQGNSA in the germline V gene. The CDR3 is 15 amino acids. V lost 5 bases, J lost 4 bases, and 6 bases stayed unmatched.

The chain is built from TRBV28 and TRBJ2-7; 8 bases are shared with TRBD1. Germline-derived CDR1 and CDR2 are MDHEN and SYDVKM. V lost 1 base and J lost 6; bases outside the gene matches: 8. This CDR3 spans 15 amino acids. In DNA, the CDR3 is TGTGCCAGCAGTTTATTTGCAGGGGGCCAGGTCGAGCAGTACTTC. Its translation is CASSLFAGGQVEQYF.

This clonotype turned up a few times. This chain uses TRBV2 with TRBJ2-7; 9 nucleotides align to TRBD1. The germline V gene encodes CDR1 SNHLY and CDR2 FYNNEI. The trim removed 6 bases at V and 6 bases at J, leaving 9 bases unmatched. The CDR3 covers 14 residues. In nucleotides, the CDR3 is TGTGCCAGCAGGACCGGGACAGGGCCGACCGAGCAGTACTTC. Its translation: CASRTGTGPTEQYF.

This clonotype was seen repeatedly, ten times or more. The gene calls are TRBV28 and TRBJ1-5; TRBD1 might be the D (5 bases). Trimming pared 2 bases from V and 6 bases from J, leaving 11 bases between. The CDR3 is 14 residues long. Germline assignment: CDR1 MDHEN and CDR2 SYDVKM. CDR3 DNA sequence: TGTGCCAGCAGTTTACTGGGGCTTGGTCAGCCCCAGCATTTT. Its protein product is CASSLLGLGQPQHF. The variable domain in full, completed from reference TRBV28 and TRBJ1-5, reads DVKVTQSSRYLVKRTGEKVFLECVQDMDHENMFWYRQDPGLGLRLIYFSYDVKMKEKGDIPEGYSVSREKKERFSLILESASTNQTSMYLCASSLLGLGQPQHFGDGTRLSIL.

This clonotype was counted a few times. This chain uses TRBV4-1 with TRBJ1-2; D not resolved. CDR3 length: 14 residues. Germline V lookup: CDR1 MGHRA, CDR2 YSYEKL. The germline V and J ends were trimmed by 2 bases and 4 bases, with 11 bases remaining between them. This CDR3 reads CASSQQSFGYGYTF. The DNA for the CDR3 is TGCGCCAGCAGCCAACAGAGTTTCGGCTATGGCTACACCTTC.

This clonotype was counted only a few times. The chain has TRBV29-1 and TRBJ1-1; a weak D match, TRBD1 (6 bases). This CDR3 contains 15 residues. Trimming cost V 4 bases and J 4 bases, with 19 bases left between them. Germline V CDR1 and CDR2: SQVTM, ANQGSEA. The CDR3 reads CSVAGAEKGITEAFF. CDR3 DNA sequence: TGCAGCGTTGCGGGGGCGGAGAAGGGGATCACTGAAGCTTTCTTT.

DNA for the CDR3: TGTGCCAGCAGCATTATAAGGGGGGAGCAGTTCTTC. Its protein product is CASSIIRGEQFF. The V call is TRBV27, the J call TRBJ2-1; D possibly corresponds to TRBD1 (6 bases). The CDR3 length is 12 residues. V was shortened by 6 bases and J by 10 bases, with 13 bases between the two germline ends. CDR1 and CDR2 from the germline V gene are MNHEY and SMNVEV (reference sequence).

This clonotype turned up a few times. The V and J genes are TRBV7-2 and TRBJ1-5; 8 bases agree with TRBD1. The J segment lost 9 bases and the V segment lost 3 bases, leaving 7 bases of the junction unmatched. Germline CDR1 and CDR2: SGHTA and FQGNSA. This CDR3 has 14 amino acids. The CDR3 reads CASSFGQGPSPQHF. The CDR3 coding sequence is TGTGCCAGCAGCTTTGGACAGGGCCCATCGCCCCAGCATTTT. The full variable domain, with the rest looked up from reference TRBV7-2 and TRBJ1-5, is GAGVSQSPSNKVTEKGKDVELRCDPISGHTALYWYRQSLGQGLEFLIYFQGNSAPDKSGLPSDRFSAERTGGSVSTLTIQRTQQEDSAVYLCASSFGQGPSPQHFGDGTRLSIL.

Remarks on this clonotype: Mismatch with germline at one junction end may stem from a read error. This chain links TRBV11-2 with TRBJ2-1, with a tentative D call TRBD1 (5 bases). CDR1 and CDR2 (germline): SGHAT, FQNNGV. CDR3 size: 13 residues. CDR3 residues: CASSQGSNNEQFF. In nucleotides, the CDR3 is TGTGCCAGCAGCCAGGGCTCCAACAATGAGCAGTTCTTC.

This chain connects TRBV20-1 to TRBJ1-5; D is possibly TRBD1 (6 bases). Germline CDR1 DFQATT, CDR2 SNEGSKA (reference sequence). The length of the CDR3 is 13 residues. The V end lost 7 bases, the J end lost 7 bases, and 17 bases lay between the germline ends. The DNA of the CDR3 is TGCAGTGTTCGACAGGAGGGGAGGCAGCCCCAGCATTTT. It yields the protein CSVRQEGRQPQHF.

This clonotype appeared a few times. The rearrangement links TRBV15 to TRBJ2-3; 7 nucleotides line up with TRBD2. Germline-derived CDR1 and CDR2 are LNHNV and YYDKDF (reference sequence). V lost 0 bases, J lost 2 bases, and 8 bases stayed unmatched. The CDR3 loop spans 17 amino acids. In DNA, the CDR3 is TGTGCCACCAGCAGAGATTTATCCAGCGGGACCACAGATACGCAGTATTTT. Residues: CATSRDLSSGTTDTQYF.

V and J are TRBV10-3 and TRBJ2-1, with 8 bases matching TRBD1. This CDR3 spans 17 amino acids. After removal of 4 bases from V and 5 bases from J, the junction contained 13 bases not matched to a gene. In germline, CDR1 is ENHRY, CDR2 SYGVKD. The CDR3 loop reads CAISGSFGQGGNNEQFF. CDR3 nucleotide sequence: TGTGCCATCAGTGGATCATTCGGACAGGGTGGAAACAATGAGCAGTTCTTC.

The chain links TRBV7-9 to TRBJ2-1; possibly TRBD1 or TRBD2 for D (5 bases each). CDR3 length: 15 amino acids. V lost 5 bases and J lost 4, with 15 bases in between. Germline CDR1 and CDR2: SEHNR and FQNEAQ (reference sequence). The CDR3 nucleotides read TGTGCCAGCAGCAAACCGGGACGTCAGTACAATGAGCAGTTCTTC. It specifies CASSKPGRQYNEQFF.

V gene TRBV20-1 combines with J gene TRBJ2-3; tentative D call: TRBD1 (5 bases). Per germline, CDR1 DFQATT and CDR2 SNEGSKA (reference sequence). V was pared by 4 bases and J by 5 bases, with 7 bases between. The CDR3 is 11 amino acids. The CDR3 reads CSANDRDTQYF. The CDR3 DNA reads TGCAGTGCTAACGACAGAGATACGCAGTATTTT.

This rearrangement joins TRBV24-1 to TRBJ2-3; D perhaps matches TRBD1 (6 bases). The CDR3 sequence is 15 residues long. CDR1 is KGHDR, CDR2 SFDVKD, per germline. V was cut by 4 bases and J by 2 bases, with 12 bases left in between. The CDR3 sequence: CATSEPGQSTDTQYF. CDR3 in DNA: TGTGCCACCAGTGAGCCAGGACAGTCCACAGATACGCAGTATTTT.

The genes are TRBV7-9 and TRBJ1-5; perhaps TRBD1 as D (5 bases). Germline CDR1 SEHNR, CDR2 FQNEAQ (reference sequence). The V and J ends lost 5 bases and 2 bases respectively, with 16 bases between them. The CDR3 totals 16 residues. In DNA, the CDR3 is TGTGCCAGCAGCCCAGGGCGGGGGTGGGGCAATCAGCCCCAGCATTTT. Translated, it gives CASSPGRGWGNQPQHF.